Here is one TCR beta chain with its context. Its target is not known. The entry originates in a study of CXCR3-negative and CXCR3-positive naive CD8 T cells. The study, taken as a whole, reports: TRBV-TRBJ usage was similar across naive CXCR3 subsets but distinct in memory cells.

Via 5' RACE with UMI labels, TRB cDNA libraries were prepared. TCRdb reprocessed the 5' RACE reads and keeps a single row for each CDR3 protein, giving no DNA. The sample data list some 45,000 distinct CDR3 sequences. In germline, CDR1 is MDHEN, CDR2 SYDVKM. This CDR3 has 18 residues. V is TRBV28 and J is TRBJ2-3; the TRBD2 assignment by TCRdb is unverifiable without DNA. The sequence came from a human donor in good health. Some clones in this sample may be carry-over from other donors' samples. Sequencing was done on a sample of naive CXCR3- CD8+ T cells from blood. Stated subset: CD45RO-CCR7+CD27+CD95- naive CD8+ T cells lacking CXCR3 (TNR3-). The CDR3 is CASNYDSYSGSSTDTQYF.